The clone carrying this T cell receptor beta chain was counted only a few times. This sample was included in a study of regulatory T cells in long-lasting Graves disease. Background on the study: In persistent Graves' disease, antithyroid drugs had been taken for over 5 years and TSH receptor antibodies stayed positive.

Relying on iRepertoire HTBI primers and Arm-PCR of CDR3 regions, the team built TCR beta libraries. MiXCR was run by TCRdb on the multiplex PCR reads, yielding one entry per CDR3 protein. The data contain about 400,000 distinct CDR3 sequences, under 25% of them singletons. Stated time point: persistent/refractory GD, antithyroid drugs over 5 years with positive TRAb. Extracted RNA from PBMCs served as the source of the TCR library. This sequence originates from a female donor with Graves disease. The sample here was peripheral blood mononuclear cells (PBMCs), taken when the disease was refractory, from a patient treated with antithyroid drugs.

This CDR3 reads CASSLPGTFTGELFF. CDR3 nucleotides: TGCGCCAGCAGCCTTCCCGGGACATTCACCGGGGAGCTGTTTTTT. This chain uses TRBV4-1 with TRBJ2-2; maybe TRBD1 (6 bases). Trimming left V 4 bases short and J 4 bases short, with 13 bases between. Germline V gene lookup returns CDR1 MGHRA and CDR2 YSYEKL. The CDR3 covers 15 residues.